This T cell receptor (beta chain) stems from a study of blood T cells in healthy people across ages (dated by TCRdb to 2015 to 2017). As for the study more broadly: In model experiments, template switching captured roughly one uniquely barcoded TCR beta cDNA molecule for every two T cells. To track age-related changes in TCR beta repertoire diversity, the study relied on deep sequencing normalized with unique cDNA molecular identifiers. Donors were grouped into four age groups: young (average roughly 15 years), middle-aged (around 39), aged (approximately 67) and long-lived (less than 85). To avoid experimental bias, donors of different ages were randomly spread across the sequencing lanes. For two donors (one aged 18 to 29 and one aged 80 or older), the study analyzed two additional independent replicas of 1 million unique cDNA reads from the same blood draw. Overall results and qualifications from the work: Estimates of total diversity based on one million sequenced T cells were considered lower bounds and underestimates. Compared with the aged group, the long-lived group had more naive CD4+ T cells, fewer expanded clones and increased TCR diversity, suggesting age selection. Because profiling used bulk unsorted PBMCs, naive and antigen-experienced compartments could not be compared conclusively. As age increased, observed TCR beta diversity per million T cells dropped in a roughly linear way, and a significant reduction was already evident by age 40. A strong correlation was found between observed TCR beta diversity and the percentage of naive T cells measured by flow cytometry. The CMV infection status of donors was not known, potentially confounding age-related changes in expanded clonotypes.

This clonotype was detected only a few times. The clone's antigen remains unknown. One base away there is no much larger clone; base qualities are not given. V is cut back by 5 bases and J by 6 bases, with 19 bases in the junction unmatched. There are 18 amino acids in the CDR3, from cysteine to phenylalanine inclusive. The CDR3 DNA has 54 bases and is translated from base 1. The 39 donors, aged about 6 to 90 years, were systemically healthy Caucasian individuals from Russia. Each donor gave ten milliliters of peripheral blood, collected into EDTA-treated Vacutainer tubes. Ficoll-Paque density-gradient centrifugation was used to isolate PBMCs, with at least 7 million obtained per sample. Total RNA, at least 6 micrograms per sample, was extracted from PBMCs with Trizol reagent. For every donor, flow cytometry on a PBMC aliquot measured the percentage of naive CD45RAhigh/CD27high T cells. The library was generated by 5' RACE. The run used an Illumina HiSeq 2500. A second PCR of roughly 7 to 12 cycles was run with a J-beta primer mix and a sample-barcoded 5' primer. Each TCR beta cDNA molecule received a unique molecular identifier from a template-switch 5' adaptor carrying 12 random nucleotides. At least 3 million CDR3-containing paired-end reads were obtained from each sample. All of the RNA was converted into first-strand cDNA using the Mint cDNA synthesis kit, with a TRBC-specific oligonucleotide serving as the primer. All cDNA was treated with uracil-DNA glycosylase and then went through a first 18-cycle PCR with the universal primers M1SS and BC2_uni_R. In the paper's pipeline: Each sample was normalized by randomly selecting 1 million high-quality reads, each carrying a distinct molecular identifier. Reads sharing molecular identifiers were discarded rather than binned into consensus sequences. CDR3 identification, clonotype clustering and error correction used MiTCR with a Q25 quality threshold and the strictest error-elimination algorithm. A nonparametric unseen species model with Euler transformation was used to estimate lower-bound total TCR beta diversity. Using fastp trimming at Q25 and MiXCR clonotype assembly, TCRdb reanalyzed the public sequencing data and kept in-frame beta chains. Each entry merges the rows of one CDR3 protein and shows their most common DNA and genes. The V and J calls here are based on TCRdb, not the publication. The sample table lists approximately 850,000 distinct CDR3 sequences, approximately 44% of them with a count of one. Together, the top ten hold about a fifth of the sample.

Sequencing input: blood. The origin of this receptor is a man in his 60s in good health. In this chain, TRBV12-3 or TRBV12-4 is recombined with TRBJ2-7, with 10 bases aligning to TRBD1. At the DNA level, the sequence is TGTGCCAGCAGTACCGGGACAGGGGCAATGGGAATATGGGGCGAGCAGTACTTC. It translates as CASSTGTGAMGIWGEQYF.